Listed here are 16 T cell receptor beta chains from one sample, sequenced in a study of CD8+ T cells in alopecia areata. Investigators isolated RNA and reverse transcribed it into cDNA to act as the sequencing template. Measured with immunoSEQ multiplex PCR; TCRdb has only the in-frame clones, and not every one. The sample lists 200,000 or so clones, around 62% seen once, with more than 0.4% in the top ten. The source was CD4+ T cells sorted from blood, collected at week 0. These receptors all stem from a human donor with alopecia areata.

At least ten counts were recorded for this clone. The rearrangement joins TRBV7-8 to TRBJ1-2; 9 bases map to TRBD1. Germline V gives CDR1 SGHVS, CDR2 FQNEAQ. The length of the CDR3 is 14 residues. The V segment lost 5 bases and the J segment 6 bases; nucleotides outside the gene matches: 7. The CDR3 DNA follows: TGTGCCAGCAGCCGTTCACAGGGGGCGGATGGCTACACCTTC. Protein product: CASSRSQGADGYTF.

This clone was recorded once. V and J are TRBV6-6 and TRBJ1-2; a weak D match, TRBD1 (5 bases). V lost 6 bases and J 4 bases, leaving 18 bases between the germline ends. Per germline, CDR1 MNHNY and CDR2 SVGAGI (reference sequence). The CDR3 loop spans 15 amino acids. CDR3 DNA sequence: TGTGCCAGCAGCCCTCGCAGGGACTCGGGCTATGGCTACACCTTC. This sequence encodes CASSPRRDSGYGYTF.

This chain uses TRBV4-2 with TRBJ2-1; 13 bases align to TRBD2. The J segment lost 4 bases and the V segment lost 3 bases, leaving 6 bases of the junction unmatched. The length of the CDR3 is 17 residues. Per the germline V gene, CDR1 is LGHNA and CDR2 is YNFKEQ. CDR3 bases: TGTGCCAGCAGCCAGTATACTAGCGGGGGGGCTTACAATGAGCAGTTCTTC. Protein product: CASSQYTSGGAYNEQFF.

This clone was seen a handful of times. This chain joins TRBV6-5 and TRBJ1-5; D not resolved. V shed 8 bases and J shed 1 base, with 9 bases lying between them. Germline-derived CDR1 and CDR2 are MNHEY and SVGAGI. The CDR3 extends over 13 amino acids. For the CDR3, the DNA is TGTGCCAGCGGGCAGCGCAGCAATCAGCCCCAGCATTTT. Protein: CASGQRSNQPQHF.

V gene TRBV19 combines with J gene TRBJ2-2; possibly TRBD2 for D (6 bases). Trimming took 9 bases from V and 4 from J, leaving 27 bases between them. Germline values: CDR1 LNHDA, CDR2 SQIVND (reference sequence). This CDR3 region has 18 residues. The chain's CDR3 is CASNSRDWAPGLTGELFF. In nucleotides, the CDR3 is TGTGCCAGCAACTCCCGGGACTGGGCACCAGGTCTCACCGGGGAGCTGTTTTTT.

V gene TRBV30 combines with J gene TRBJ1-2; D not resolved. The CDR3 sequence is 13 residues long. Per germline, CDR1 GTSNPN and CDR2 SVGIG (reference sequence). V was trimmed by 3 bases and J by 0 bases, leaving 8 bases between them. The DNA for the CDR3 is TGTGCCTGGAGGAAGCGGCCTAACTATGGCTACACCTTC. This translates into CAWRKRPNYGYTF.

This rearrangement joins TRBV30 to TRBJ1-2, with D possibly matching TRBD1 (6 bases). V was clipped by 8 bases and J by 2 bases, with 9 bases between them. Germline-derived CDR1 and CDR2 are GTSNPN and SVGIG (reference sequence). The CDR3 contains 11 residues. CDR3 loop: CAHGQNYGYTF. The DNA of the CDR3 is TGTGCCCACGGACAGAACTATGGCTACACCTTC.

There are a few counts of this clone. The chain recombines TRBV13 with TRBJ1-2; 9 bases match TRBD1. V gave up 3 bases and J gave up 6 bases; unmatched junction bases: 8. The CDR3 is 15 amino acids. The germline CDR1 and CDR2 sequences are PRHDT and FYEKMQ (reference sequence). The CDR3 protein is CASSFGDRDWNGYTF. The CDR3 DNA reads as TGTGCCAGCAGCTTCGGGGACAGGGATTGGAATGGCTACACCTTC.

V and J are TRBV5-1 and TRBJ2-3; 10 positions agree with TRBD2. The CDR3 loop spans 16 amino acids. The V segment lost 4 bases and the J segment 1 base; nucleotides outside the gene matches: 6. Per germline, CDR1 SGHRS and CDR2 YFSETQ. This chain's CDR3 is CASSPRGLARTDTQYF. The CDR3 nucleotides read TGCGCCAGCAGCCCGCGGGGACTAGCGCGCACAGATACGCAGTATTTT.

There are a few counts of this clone. This chain joins TRBV6-5 and TRBJ2-7; a weak D match, TRBD2 (6 bases). The germline V and J ends were trimmed by 0 bases and 2 bases, with 11 bases remaining between them. Germline V lookup: CDR1 MNHEY, CDR2 SVGAGI. The CDR3 is made up of 15 amino acids. Written as DNA, the CDR3 is TGTGCCAGCAGTTACTCGAACCGGGGGACCTACGAGCAGTACTTC. This codes for CASSYSNRGTYEQYF.

The table lists this clone with a few counts. The genes are TRBV29-1 and TRBJ1-1; D unresolved. The V and J ends lost 2 bases and 4 bases respectively, with 20 bases between them. Germline values: CDR1 SQVTM, CDR2 ANQGSEA. The CDR3 extends over 16 amino acids. CDR3 nucleotides: TGCAGCGTTGAATACGTAAGGTTAGGACCGACCACTGAAGCTTTCTTT. Translating it yields CSVEYVRLGPTTEAFF.

This clone has just a few counts. CDR3 DNA: TGTGCCACCAGCAGCTGGGGGAAGACCCAGTACTTC. Translated, it gives CATSSWGKTQYF. This chain joins TRBV15 and TRBJ2-5, with D perhaps assigned TRBD1 or TRBD2 (5 bases each). V was trimmed by 3 bases and J by 6 bases, leaving 8 bases between them. The V gene's germline CDR1 is LNHNV and CDR2 YYDKDF (reference sequence). The CDR3 spans 12 residues.

The chain carries TRBV30 and TRBJ1-2; 10 nucleotides align to TRBD1. The trim removed 5 bases at V and 2 bases at J, leaving 2 bases unmatched. The V gene's germline CDR1 is GTSNPN and CDR2 SVGIG (reference sequence). CDR3 length: 13 residues. In nucleotides, the CDR3 is TGTGCCTGGGAGGGACAGGGGAACTATGGCTACACCTTC. It yields the protein CAWEGQGNYGYTF. Complete variable domain (other parts from reference TRBV30 and TRBJ1-2): SQTIHQWPATLVQPVGSPLSLECTVEGTSNPNLYWYRQAAGRGLQLLFYSVGIGQISSEVPQNLSASRPQDRQFILSSKKLLLSDSGFYLCAWEGQGNYGYTFGSGTRLTVV.

The rearrangement links TRBV5-6 to TRBJ1-2; D gene unclear. From germline, CDR1 is SGHDT and CDR2 YYEEEE. V lost 7 bases and J 8 bases, leaving 24 bases between the germline ends. CDR3 size: 15 residues. The CDR3 spells CASAEVSRSRGGYTF. For the CDR3, the DNA is TGTGCCAGCGCTGAGGTCTCGCGGTCCCGCGGGGGCTACACCTTC. The full variable domain, with the rest looked up from reference TRBV5-6 and TRBJ1-2, is DAGVTQSPTHLIKTRGQQVTLRCSPKSGHDTVSWYQQALGQGPQFIFQYYEEEERQRGNFPDRFSGHQFPNYSSELNVNALLLGDSALYLCASAEVSRSRGGYTFGSGTRLTVV.

This chain uses TRBV29-1 with TRBJ2-3; D is perhaps TRBD1 (5 bases). The CDR3 length is 13 residues. CDR1 and CDR2 from the germline V gene are SQVTM and ANQGSEA. CDR3 in DNA: TGCACGGTTGGGGCTCCACTGACAGATACGCAGTATTTT. Encoded protein: CTVGAPLTDTQYF.

This clone was seen once. The chain combines TRBV6-5 with TRBJ2-1; 11 nucleotides match TRBD2. V shed 0 bases, J shed 3 bases, and the junction held 1 base outside the gene matches. The germline CDR1 and CDR2 sequences are MNHEY and SVGAGI. The CDR3 has 16 residues. As DNA, the CDR3 is TGTGCCAGCAGTTACTCCGGGACTAGCGGCTACAATGAGCAGTTCTTC. Its translation is CASSYSGTSGYNEQFF.